A selection of T cell receptor beta chains follows, all from one sample in a study of blood T cells in healthy people across ages. TCRdb itself ran the 5' RACE reads through MiXCR, one entry per CDR3 protein. Among around 780,000 distinct CDR3 sequences listed, roughly three fifths were seen once. Sequencing used blood. All receptors derive from a man between 35 and 55 years old in good health. Each CDR3 is given with its conserved first and last residue. D genes are given only for firm matches. The size of a clone is reported for some rows only, either as once, few or many, or as a class for expanded clones.

clone_size j_call d_call v_call cdr3_nt cdr3_aa
few TRBJ2-3 - TRBV28 TGTGCCAGCAGTTTCGCGGGGAGTGCGACAGATACGCAGTATTTT CASSFAGSATDTQYF
- TRBJ1-4 - TRBV27 TGTGCCAGCAGTAAACCGGGATTGAATGAAAAACTGTTTTTT CASSKPGLNEKLFF
- TRBJ2-6 TRBD1 TRBV28 TGTGCCAGCAGTTTAAGTCCCGGACAGGGCCTCTCTGGGGCCAACGTCCTGACTTTC CASSLSPGQGLSGANVLTF
- TRBJ2-1 - TRBV7-2 TGTGCCAGCAGCGAAAGAGGGGTACTTGAGCAGTTCTTC CASSERGVLEQFF
- TRBJ1-5 TRBD1 TRBV20-1 TGCAGTGTGGAATCGACAGGGGAAGGAGGTCAGCCCCAGCATTTT CSVESTGEGGQPQHF
- TRBJ1-2 - TRBV6-1 TGTGCCAGCAATGGGACCCCCGGGCGTGGCTACACCTTC CASNGTPGRGYTF
- TRBJ1-2 - TRBV25-1 TGTGCCAGCAGTTGGGAAAACAACTATGGCTACACCTTC CASSWENNYGYTF
- TRBJ2-7 - TRBV12-3/TRBV12-4 TGTGCCAGCAGCCCTCAAGGAGCGGTTAGCTCCTACGAGCAGTACTTC CASSPQGAVSSYEQYF
- TRBJ2-5 - TRBV20-1 TGCAGTGCTAGAGATCAGGAGGGGAAAAAAGAGACCCAGTACTTC CSARDQEGKKETQYF
few TRBJ2-7 TRBD2 TRBV29-1 TGCAGCGTTGACCGGCTAGCGGGAGGAGAGCAGTACTTC CSVDRLAGGEQYF
- TRBJ1-4 TRBD1 TRBV10-1 TGCGCCAGCAGCCCAGGGGGCGCGGATGAAAAACTGTTTTTT CASSPGGADEKLFF
- TRBJ1-3 - TRBV28 TGTGCCAGCAGTTCCCCGTGGGTTGGCGGCACCATATATTTT CASSSPWVGGTIYF
- TRBJ2-7 - TRBV10-3 TGTGCCATCAGTAGGGTCCGGGAGAGGTCCTACGAGCAGTACTTC CAISRVRERSYEQYF
- TRBJ2-7 TRBD1 TRBV29-1 TGCAGCGTCGCTGACGACAGGGCCTACGAGCAGTACTTC CSVADDRAYEQYF
- TRBJ2-7 - TRBV25-1 TGTGCCGGCAGTGAAACTGGACAGATATACGAGCAGTACTTC CAGSETGQIYEQYF
- TRBJ2-1 TRBD2 TRBV20-1 TGCAGTGCTAGAAGGCGGGGGGGACTCAACAATGAGCAGTTCTTC CSARRRGGLNNEQFF
- TRBJ2-7 - TRBV27 TGTGCCAGCAGTTTTGACCGGGGCAACGAGCAGTACTTC CASSFDRGNEQYF
- TRBJ2-3 - TRBV7-3 TGTGCCAGCAGCTTAACCAGGTCGTCGCGGGATACGCAGTATTTT CASSLTRSSRDTQYF
- TRBJ1-5 TRBD1 TRBV7-9 TGTGCCAGCAGCCCCAGCCTGACAGGGGTTAATCAGCCCCAGCATTTT CASSPSLTGVNQPQHF
- TRBJ1-5 TRBD1 TRBV20-1 TGCAGTGCTAGCGCGACAGGGGGCAATCAGCCCCAGCATTTT CSASATGGNQPQHF
- TRBJ2-7 TRBD2 TRBV29-1 TGCAGCGTTCCGGGACTAGCGGTATACAATGAGCAGTACTTC CSVPGLAVYNEQYF
- TRBJ1-5 - TRBV24-1 TGTGCCACCAGTGATAGTAGTTTAAGCAATCAGCCCCAGCATTTT CATSDSSLSNQPQHF
- TRBJ2-3 - TRBV18 TGTGCCAGCTCACCGGGGGCAGGGAGCACAGATACGCAATATTTT CASSPGAGSTDTQYF
- TRBJ2-3 - TRBV6-5 TGTGCCAGCACCAGTTTGAGAGATACGCAGTATTTT CASTSLRDTQYF
- TRBJ2-7 TRBD2 TRBV7-2 TGTGCCAGCAGCTTAGTCGGCGGGAGGGACTCCTACGAGCAGTACTTC CASSLVGGRDSYEQYF
- TRBJ2-3 - TRBV28 TGTGCCGCCCACCCCAGGGTGAGGGGGACGCAGTATTTT CAAHPRVRGTQYF
- TRBJ2-7 - TRBV20-1 TGCAGTGCTAGAGGACTAGGGTCGTTGGAAACCTGCGAGCAGTACTTC CSARGLGSLETCEQYF